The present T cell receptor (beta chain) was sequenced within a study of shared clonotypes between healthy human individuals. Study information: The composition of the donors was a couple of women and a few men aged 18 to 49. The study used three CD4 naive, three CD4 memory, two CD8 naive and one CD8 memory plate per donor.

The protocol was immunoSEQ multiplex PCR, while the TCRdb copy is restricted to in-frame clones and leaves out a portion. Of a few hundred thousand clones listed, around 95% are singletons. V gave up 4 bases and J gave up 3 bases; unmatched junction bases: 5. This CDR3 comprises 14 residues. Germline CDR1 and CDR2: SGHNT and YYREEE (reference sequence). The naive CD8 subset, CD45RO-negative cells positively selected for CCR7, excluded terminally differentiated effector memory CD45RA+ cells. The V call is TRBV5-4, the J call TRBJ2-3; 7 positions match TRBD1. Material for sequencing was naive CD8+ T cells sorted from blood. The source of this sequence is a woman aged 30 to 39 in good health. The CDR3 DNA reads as TGTGCCAGCAGCCTAGGGACAGCAACAGATACGCAGTATTTT. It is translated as CASSLGTATDTQYF.